This TCR beta chain was recovered during a study of CD8 T cells in ankylosing spondylitis. This clonotype was found many times. Antigen specificity is unknown. General observations from the study: Disease-linked clones reportedly concentrated significantly in matched ankylosing spondylitis synovial fluid. Researchers report that disease-linked clones proved CD8+ and relatively rare in peripheral blood. Characteristic of ankylosing spondylitis blood, it appeared, was a TCR beta motif comprising roughly eight highly homologous variants.

The germline gives CDR1 SGHTA, CDR2 FQGNSA. The CDR3 contains 13 residues. Making the TCR beta libraries involved quantitative 5'-RACE with molecular barcodes. One entry per CDR3 protein results from TCRdb running MiXCR on the 5' RACE reads. This table has about 840,000 distinct CDR3 sequences, 10% to 15% appearing once. The TCR sequence derives from a male donor with ankylosing spondylitis. The sample consisted of blood, either unsorted or a sorted T cell fraction (not recorded which). V and J are TRBV7-2 and TRBJ2-3; perhaps TRBD2 as D (6 bases). The CDR3 coding sequence is TGTTATTCGTCTGTTGGAGGGGCAGATACGCAGTATTTT. This encodes CYSSVGGADTQYF.